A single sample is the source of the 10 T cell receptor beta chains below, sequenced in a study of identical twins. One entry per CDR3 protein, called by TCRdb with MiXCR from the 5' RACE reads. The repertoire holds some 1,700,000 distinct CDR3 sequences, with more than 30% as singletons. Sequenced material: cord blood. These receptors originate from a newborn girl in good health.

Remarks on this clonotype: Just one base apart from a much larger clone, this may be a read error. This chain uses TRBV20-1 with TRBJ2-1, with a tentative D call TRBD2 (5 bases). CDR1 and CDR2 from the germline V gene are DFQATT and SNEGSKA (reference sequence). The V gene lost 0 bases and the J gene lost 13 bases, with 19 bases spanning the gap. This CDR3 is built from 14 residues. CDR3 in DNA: TGCAGTGCTAGAGATAGGGCGGGTCAAGAGACCCAGTTCTTC. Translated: CSARDRAGQETQFF.

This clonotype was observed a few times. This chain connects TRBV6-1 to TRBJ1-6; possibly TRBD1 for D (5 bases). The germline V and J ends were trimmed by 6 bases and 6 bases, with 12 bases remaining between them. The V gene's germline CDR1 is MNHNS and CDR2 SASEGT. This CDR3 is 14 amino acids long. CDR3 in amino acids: CASSGGPSNSPLHF. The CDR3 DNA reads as TGTGCCAGCAGCGGGGGACCCTCTAATTCACCCCTCCACTTT.

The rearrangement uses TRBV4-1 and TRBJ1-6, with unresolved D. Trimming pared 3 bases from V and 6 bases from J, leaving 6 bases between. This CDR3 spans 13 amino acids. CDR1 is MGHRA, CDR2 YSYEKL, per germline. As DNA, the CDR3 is TGCGCCAGCAGCCACAGGTCTAATTCACCCCTCCACTTT. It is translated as CASSHRSNSPLHF.

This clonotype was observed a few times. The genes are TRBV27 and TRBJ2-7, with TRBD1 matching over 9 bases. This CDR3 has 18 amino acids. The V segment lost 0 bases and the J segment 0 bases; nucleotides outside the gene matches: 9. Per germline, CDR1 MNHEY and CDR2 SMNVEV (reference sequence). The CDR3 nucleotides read TGTGCCAGCAGTTTATCATGGTCCGGGACAGGGTACTCCTACGAGCAGTACTTC. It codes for CASSLSWSGTGYSYEQYF.

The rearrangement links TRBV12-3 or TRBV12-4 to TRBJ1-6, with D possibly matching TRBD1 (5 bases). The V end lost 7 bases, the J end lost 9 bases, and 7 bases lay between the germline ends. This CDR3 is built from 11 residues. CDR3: CASTQGSPLHF. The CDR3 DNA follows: TGTGCCAGCACCCAGGGTTCACCCCTCCACTTT.

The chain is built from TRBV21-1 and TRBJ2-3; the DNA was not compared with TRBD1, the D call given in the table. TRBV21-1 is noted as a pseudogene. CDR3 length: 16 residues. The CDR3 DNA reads TGTGCCAGCAGCCCCTGGGGGGGTAGGAGCACAGATACGCAGTATTTT. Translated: CASSPWGGRSTDTQYF.

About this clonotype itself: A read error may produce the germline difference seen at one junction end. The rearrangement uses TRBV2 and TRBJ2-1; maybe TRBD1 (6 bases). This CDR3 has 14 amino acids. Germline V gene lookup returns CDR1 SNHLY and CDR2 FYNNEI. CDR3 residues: CASRRDNSFNEQFF. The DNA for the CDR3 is TGTGCCAGCCGACGGGACAACTCCTTCAATGAGCAGTTCTTC.

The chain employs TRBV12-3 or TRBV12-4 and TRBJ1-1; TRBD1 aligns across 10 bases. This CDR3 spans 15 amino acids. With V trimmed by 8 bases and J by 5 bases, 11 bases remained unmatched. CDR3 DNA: TGTGCCAGCGGTCCCCGACAGGGGGCCAGTACTGAAGCTTTCTTT. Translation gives CASGPRQGASTEAFF.

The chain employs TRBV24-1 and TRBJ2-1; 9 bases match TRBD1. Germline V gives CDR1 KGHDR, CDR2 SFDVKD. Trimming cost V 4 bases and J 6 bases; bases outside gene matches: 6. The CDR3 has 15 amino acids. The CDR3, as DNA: TGTGCCACCAGTGAGATGGGACAGGGACCCAATGAGCAGTTCTTC. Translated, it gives CATSEMGQGPNEQFF.

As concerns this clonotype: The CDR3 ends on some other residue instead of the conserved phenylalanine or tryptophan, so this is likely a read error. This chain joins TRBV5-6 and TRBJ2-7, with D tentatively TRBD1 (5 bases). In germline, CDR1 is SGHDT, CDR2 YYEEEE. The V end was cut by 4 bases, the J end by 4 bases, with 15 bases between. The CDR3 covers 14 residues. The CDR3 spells CASSPIQDPYEQYL. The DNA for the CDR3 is TGTGCCAGCAGCCCTATACAGGATCCTTACGAGCAGTACTTA.